The 8 T cell receptor beta chains in this list originate from one sample, sequenced in a study of Graves' ophthalmopathy and Graves' hyperthyroidism. The study amplified TCR beta CDR3 regions using RNA transcripts. Amplification began with first-round RT-PCR using HTBI primers, then second-round multiplex PCR was performed. TCRdb reprocessed the multiplex PCR reads via MiXCR and lists one record per CDR3 protein. The sample shows more than 300,000 distinct CDR3 sequences, 15% to 19% of them seen only once. The specimen was peripheral blood. Receptor source: a woman aged 18 to 35 with stable Graves' hyperthyroidism.

This clonotype has ten or more counts. The rearrangement uses TRBV29-1 and TRBJ2-7, with D possibly being TRBD2 (6 bases). The CDR3 loop spans 12 amino acids. The germline gives CDR1 SQVTM, CDR2 ANQGSEA. The V gene lost 8 bases and the J gene lost 0 bases, with 11 bases spanning the gap. CDR3: CSTTGSSYEQYF. The CDR3 bases are TGCAGCACTACCGGGAGCTCCTACGAGCAGTACTTC.

The chain links TRBV20-1 to TRBJ1-1; perhaps TRBD1 as D (5 bases). CDR3 length: 17 amino acids. Germline values: CDR1 DFQATT, CDR2 SNEGSKA (reference sequence). Trimming stripped 1 base from V and 2 bases from J, with 20 bases between. CDR3 in amino acids: CSARGRSPGHVNTEAFF. In nucleotides, the CDR3 is TGCAGTGCTAGAGGTCGCTCCCCAGGACACGTTAACACTGAAGCTTTCTTT.

This clonotype was counted between two and nine times. The chain carries TRBV5-1 and TRBJ2-5, with D possibly being TRBD1 (7 bases). Per the germline V gene, CDR1 is SGHRS and CDR2 is YFSETQ. Trimming pared 0 bases from V and 7 bases from J, leaving 16 bases between. The CDR3 consists of 15 residues. CDR3 DNA sequence: TGCGCCAGCAGCTTGGCACAGGGGACTGCGGGGACCCAGTACTTC. The encoded protein is CASSLAQGTAGTQYF.

This clonotype appeared many times. V and J are TRBV6-2 or TRBV6-3 and TRBJ1-5; 10 bases line up with TRBD1. Germline V gene lookup returns CDR1 MNHEY and CDR2 SVGEGT. The CDR3 is made up of 17 amino acids. The V and J ends lost 6 bases and 2 bases, in that order; junction bases with no gene match: 10. The CDR3 loop reads CASRSGTGEGGNQPQHF. The CDR3 DNA is TGTGCCAGCAGATCCGGGACAGGGGAAGGTGGCAATCAGCCCCAGCATTTT.

Ten or more counts support this clonotype. The gene calls are TRBV2 and TRBJ2-2; 9 bases line up with TRBD2. CDR1 and CDR2 from the germline V gene are SNHLY and FYNNEI. The junction had 11 bases not matched to a gene; V was cut back by 5 bases and J by 7 bases. The CDR3 is 16 amino acids. CDR3 bases: TGTGCCAGCAGTCCCCCGGCAGCGGGGGGTAACGGGGAGCTGTTTTTT. Translating it yields CASSPPAAGGNGELFF.

This clonotype was seen many times. This sequence joins TRBV20-1 and TRBJ1-6, with D perhaps matching TRBD1 (5 bases). The V end lost 2 bases, the J end lost 8 bases, and 10 bases lay between the germline ends. Germline CDR1 and CDR2: DFQATT and SNEGSKA (reference sequence). The CDR3 has 13 residues. CDR3 coding DNA: TGCAGTGCTAGACAGGAGGGGTATTCACCCCTCCACTTT. Translated, it gives CSARQEGYSPLHF.

This clonotype was picked up many times. A clone one base away is much larger, so this may be a read error. The CDR3 is CASRGGQGQSPLHF. The CDR3 region has the DNA TGTGCCAGCAGGGGGGGACAGGGGCAGTCACCCCTCCACTTT. This sequence joins TRBV6-1 and TRBJ1-6; 10 bases match TRBD1. V lost 6 bases, J lost 10 bases, and 6 bases stayed unmatched. CDR3 length: 14 residues. In germline, CDR1 is MNHNS, CDR2 SASEGT.

This clonotype was picked up many times. Given a much more abundant clone one base away, this may be a read error. This chain links TRBV24-1 with TRBJ2-2; D uncertain. V lost 4 bases and J 5 bases, leaving 10 bases between the germline ends. There are 14 residues in the CDR3. The V gene's germline CDR1 is KGHDR and CDR2 SFDVKD. This CDR3 is CATSDLSQTGELFF. CDR3 nucleotide sequence: TGTGCCACCAGTGACCTGTCCCAGACCGGGGAGCTGTTTTTT.